Presented here are 13 T cell receptor beta chains from one specimen sequenced in a study of PD-1 blockade in classical Hodgkin lymphoma. In every patient, relapse followed autologous stem cell transplantation, while exposure to brentuximab vedotin differed. The data were produced by immunoSEQ multiplex PCR, yet TCRdb's version contains in-frame clones alone and is incomplete. The sample lists around 96,000 clones, approximately 88% occurring once. Sequenced material: peripheral blood mononuclear cells (PBMCs), taken at baseline. These receptors all come from a human donor with classical Hodgkin lymphoma.

This chain uses TRBV4-1 with TRBJ1-6; TRBD1 aligns across 8 bases. The CDR3 length is 17 residues. J was trimmed by 8 bases and V by 0 bases; bases with no gene match: 9. Germline CDR1 MGHRA, CDR2 YSYEKL. Here the CDR3 DNA reads TGCGCCAGCAGCCAAGACCAGGGGGCAAGTTCCCATTCACCCCTCCACTTT. Amino acid sequence: CASSQDQGASSHSPLHF.

The V and J genes are TRBV11-1 and TRBJ2-4; 9 bases are shared with TRBD1. The junction had 11 bases not matched to a gene; V was cut back by 4 bases and J by 4 bases. The CDR3 extends over 17 amino acids. Germline CDR1 SGHAT, CDR2 FQDESV (reference sequence). CDR3 nucleotides: TGTGCCAGCAGCTCCCTGGGAAGGACAGGGGCTAAAAACATTCAGTACTTC. This encodes CASSSLGRTGAKNIQYF.

The chain links TRBV10-3 to TRBJ2-2, with 7 bases fitting TRBD1. V shed 4 bases, J shed 11 bases, and the junction held 4 bases outside the gene matches. CDR3 length: 12 amino acids. Germline V CDR1 and CDR2: ENHRY, SYGVKD. CDR3 nucleotides: TGTGCCATCAGTGGCACAGGGGACGAGCTGTTTTTT. Encoded protein: CAISGTGDELFF.

This sequence joins TRBV9 and TRBJ2-7; tentatively, D is TRBD2 (6 bases). CDR3 length: 14 amino acids. V lost 3 bases, J lost 5 bases, and 15 bases lay in between. Germline loops: CDR1 SGDLS, CDR2 YYNGEE. In DNA form, the CDR3 reads TGTGCCAGCAGCGAGGATCCGGGACTCGACGAGCAGTACTTC. Protein sequence: CASSEDPGLDEQYF.

The chain couples TRBV6-1 to TRBJ1-1; 8 bases are a match to TRBD1. Germline trimming cut 4 bases from V and 1 base from J; bases unmatched to any gene: 5. Germline CDR1 MNHNS, CDR2 SASEGT. The CDR3 has 15 amino acids. The CDR3 spells CASSGTGLGNTEAFF. The CDR3 DNA reads as TGTGCCAGCAGTGGGACAGGGCTGGGGAACACTGAAGCTTTCTTT.

V and J are TRBV28 and TRBJ2-7; TRBD2 aligns across 9 bases. CDR3 length equals 15 residues. The J segment lost 5 bases and the V segment lost 3 bases, leaving 8 bases of the junction unmatched. CDR1 is MDHEN, CDR2 SYDVKM, per germline. The CDR3 DNA is TGTGCCAGCAGTTTGATTAGCGGGAGTCGGCACGAGCAGTACTTC. It is translated as CASSLISGSRHEQYF.

The chain employs TRBV5-1 and TRBJ1-5; 10 bases agree with TRBD1. The CDR3 runs to 15 residues. From germline, CDR1 is SGHRS and CDR2 YFSETQ. With V trimmed by 4 bases and J by 7 bases, 8 bases remained unmatched. CDR3 sequence reads: CASSPGQGLGQPQHF. The DNA of the CDR3 is TGCGCCAGCAGCCCGGGACAGGGGCTGGGGCAGCCCCAGCATTTT.

The V call is TRBV7-9, the J call TRBJ1-2; tentative D call: TRBD1 (6 bases). This CDR3 contains 13 residues. Trimming stripped 1 base from V and 7 bases from J, with 10 bases between. Germline assignment: CDR1 SEHNR and CDR2 FQNEAQ (reference sequence). The CDR3 protein is CASSLVEGGGYTF. CDR3 in DNA: TGTGCCAGCAGCTTAGTAGAAGGGGGTGGCTACACCTTC.

The chain recombines TRBV19 with TRBJ2-2; no clear D gene. The CDR3 length is 13 residues. V lost 1 base and J lost 4, with 4 bases in between. Germline CDR1 LNHDA, CDR2 SQIVND (reference sequence). CDR3 loop: CASSIVPTGELFF. The CDR3 bases are TGTGCCAGTAGTATAGTCCCCACCGGGGAGCTGTTTTTT.

The CDR3 protein is CASSQSRDMGEQYF. The CDR3 DNA reads as TGTGCCAGCAGCCAGTCCCGGGACATGGGCGAGCAGTACTTC. This chain connects TRBV7-8 to TRBJ2-7; maybe TRBD1 (6 bases). Trimming pared 5 bases from V and 6 bases from J, leaving 17 bases between. This CDR3 comprises 14 residues. Per germline, CDR1 SGHVS and CDR2 FQNEAQ.

The V and J genes are TRBV28 and TRBJ1-1, with D tentatively TRBD1 (6 bases). This CDR3 has 14 amino acids. The germline V and J ends were trimmed by 6 bases and 4 bases, with 15 bases remaining between them. The germline gives CDR1 MDHEN, CDR2 SYDVKM. The CDR3 DNA reads TGTGCCAGCAGGTATCCAGGGGCTAGCACTGAAGCTTTCTTT. Protein sequence: CASRYPGASTEAFF.

J is TRBJ2-3 and V is TRBV6-1; a possible D gene is TRBD2 (5 bases). CDR1 and CDR2 from the germline V gene are MNHNS and SASEGT. Trimming pared 7 bases from V and 1 base from J, leaving 9 bases between. CDR3 length: 13 amino acids. The CDR3 loop reads CASTGLGTDTQYF. The CDR3 DNA is TGTGCCAGCACGGGGTTAGGCACAGATACGCAGTATTTT.

The V call is TRBV19, the J call TRBJ2-3, with D unclear. This CDR3 is built from 11 residues. V lost 8 bases to trimming and J lost 4 bases, with 7 bases between them. Germline CDR1 reads LNHDA; CDR2 reads SQIVND (reference sequence). The CDR3 nucleotides read TGTGCCAGTGCGCAGTCAGATACGCAGTATTTT. Amino acids: CASAQSDTQYF.